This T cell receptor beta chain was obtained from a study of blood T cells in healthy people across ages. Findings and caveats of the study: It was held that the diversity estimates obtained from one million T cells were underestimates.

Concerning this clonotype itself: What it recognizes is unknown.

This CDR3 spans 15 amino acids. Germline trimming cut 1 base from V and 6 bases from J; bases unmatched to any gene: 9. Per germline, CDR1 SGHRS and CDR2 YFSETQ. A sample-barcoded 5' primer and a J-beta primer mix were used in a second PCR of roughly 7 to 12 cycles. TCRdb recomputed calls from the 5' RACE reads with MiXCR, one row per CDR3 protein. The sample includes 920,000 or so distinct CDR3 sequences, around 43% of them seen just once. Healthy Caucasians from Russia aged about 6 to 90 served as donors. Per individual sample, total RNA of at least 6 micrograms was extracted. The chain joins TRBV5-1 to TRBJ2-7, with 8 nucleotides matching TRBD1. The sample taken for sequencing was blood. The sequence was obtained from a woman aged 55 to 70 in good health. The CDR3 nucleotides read TGCGCCAGCAGCTTGCCCCGACAGGGGCGCAGCGAGCAGTACTTC. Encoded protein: CASSLPRQGRSEQYF.